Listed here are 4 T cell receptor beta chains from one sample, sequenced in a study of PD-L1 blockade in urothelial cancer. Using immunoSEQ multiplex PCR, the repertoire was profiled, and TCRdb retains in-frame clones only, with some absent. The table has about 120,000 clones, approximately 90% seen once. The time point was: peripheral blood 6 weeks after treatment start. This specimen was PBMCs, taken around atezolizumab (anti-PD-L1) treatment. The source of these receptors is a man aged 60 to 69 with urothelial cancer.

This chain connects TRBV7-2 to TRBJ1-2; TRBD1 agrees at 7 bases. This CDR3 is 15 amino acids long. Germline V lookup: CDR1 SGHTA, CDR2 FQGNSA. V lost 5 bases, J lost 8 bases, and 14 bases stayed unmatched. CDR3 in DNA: TGTGCCAGCAGCCGCCTCGACAGGGCCGGTCACGGCTACACCTTC. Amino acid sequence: CASSRLDRAGHGYTF.

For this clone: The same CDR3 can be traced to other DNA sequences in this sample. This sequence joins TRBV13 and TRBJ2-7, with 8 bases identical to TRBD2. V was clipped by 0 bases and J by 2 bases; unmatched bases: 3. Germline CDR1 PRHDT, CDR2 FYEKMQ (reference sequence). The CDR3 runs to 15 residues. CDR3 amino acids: CASSLGLAGTYEQYF. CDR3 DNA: TGTGCCAGCAGCTTAGGCCTAGCGGGTACCTACGAGCAGTACTTC.

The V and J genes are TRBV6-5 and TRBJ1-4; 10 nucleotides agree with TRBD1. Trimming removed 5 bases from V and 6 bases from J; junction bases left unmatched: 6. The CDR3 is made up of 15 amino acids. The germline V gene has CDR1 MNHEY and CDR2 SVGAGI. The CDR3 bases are TGTGCCAGCAGTCGACAGGGGGCATGGGATGAAAAACTGTTTTTT. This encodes CASSRQGAWDEKLFF.

The CDR3 DNA reads as TGCAGCGTTGTGGCAGGGTCCGGGGAGCTGTTTTTT. Encoded protein: CSVVAGSGELFF. The gene calls are TRBV29-1 and TRBJ2-2, with a weak D call TRBD1 (5 bases). Germline CDR1 and CDR2: SQVTM and ANQGSEA. This CDR3 is built from 12 residues. Trimming pared 4 bases from V and 6 bases from J, leaving 9 bases between.